This T cell receptor (beta chain) was sequenced during a study of post-analysis software for immune sequencing data. Study-level background: Both relapsing-remitting and secondary progressive multiple sclerosis featured among the disease courses, as did progressive-relapsing multiple sclerosis. Study observations and caveats: TRBV5-6, TRBV5-1 and TRBV20-1 belonged to a set of five TRBV segments that were more frequent in patients than controls.

A remark on this clonotype: As yet, its antigen is unknown.

TCR beta libraries were prepared from cDNA with unique molecular identifiers. TCRdb itself ran the PCR reads through MiXCR, one entry per CDR3 protein. The table has around 500,000 distinct CDR3 sequences, approximately 34% seen once; the top ten hold roughly 6%. CDR1 and CDR2 (germline): SQVTM, ANQGSEA. V shed 4 bases and J shed 3 bases, with 12 bases lying between them. The CDR3 loop spans 13 amino acids. The V and J genes are TRBV29-1 and TRBJ1-1; D call uncertain. The sequenced sample was blood. This sequence originates from a girl aged 2-17 years with multiple sclerosis. The CDR3 loop is CSVAHTLDTEAFF. The CDR3 DNA reads TGCAGCGTTGCCCATACCCTGGACACTGAAGCTTTCTTT. Looking up the rest from reference TRBV29-1 and TRBJ1-1 gives the full variable domain: SAVISQKPSRDICQRGTSLTIQCQVDSQVTMMFWYRQQPGQSLTLIATANQGSEATYESGFVIDKFPISRPNLTFSTLTVSNMSPEDSSIYLCSVAHTLDTEAFFGQGTRLTVV.